Following are 25 T cell receptor beta chains from one sample sequenced in a study of control samples from healthy donors and cancer patients. Produced via immunoSEQ multiplex PCR; TCRdb's table is partial and in-frame only. The sample holds about 84,000 clones, 80% to 90% seen once. Sequenced input: PBMCs. Receptors were obtained from a man aged 55 to 70 with head and neck cancer.

In DNA, the CDR3 is TGTGCCAGCAGCTTTTACAGCCGTGTAGCTGGGGCCAACGTCCTGACTTTC. Its protein product is CASSFYSRVAGANVLTF. The chain has TRBV7-9 and TRBJ2-6; D is unresolved. Trimming removed 3 bases from V and 2 bases from J, with 14 bases in between. CDR1 is SEHNR, CDR2 FQNEAQ, per germline (reference sequence). This CDR3 is built from 17 residues.

This clone occurred a few times. DNA for the CDR3: TGTGCCAGCAGCGTAGGGGCAGGGGCAACCTACGAGCAGTACTTC. It yields the protein CASSVGAGATYEQYF. The chain employs TRBV9 and TRBJ2-7; D is possibly TRBD1 (6 bases). Trimming left V 0 bases short and J 2 bases short, with 12 bases between. CDR3 length: 15 amino acids. The V gene's germline CDR1 is SGDLS and CDR2 YYNGEE. Variable domain in full (rest from reference TRBV9 and TRBJ2-7): DSGVTQTPKHLITATGQRVTLRCSPRSGDLSVYWYQQSLDQGLQFLIQYYNGEERAKGNILERFSAQQFPDLHSELNLSSLELGDSALYFCASSVGAGATYEQYFGPGTRLTVT.

The CDR3 DNA reads as TGTGCCAGCAGCCAAGGTCTTCGGTATGGCTACACCTTC. It translates to CASSQGLRYGYTF. The rearrangement joins TRBV2 to TRBJ1-2, with D uncertain. Germline CDR1 and CDR2: SNHLY and FYNNEI. The V and J ends lost 6 bases and 5 bases respectively, with 13 bases between them. CDR3 size: 13 residues.

The genes are TRBV6-5 and TRBJ2-7; no clear D. The CDR3 has 10 amino acids. Germline assignment: CDR1 MNHEY and CDR2 SVGAGI. The V end was cut by 7 bases, the J end by 8 bases, with 9 bases between. CDR3 sequence reads: CASTNAQQYF. In DNA, the CDR3 is TGTGCCAGCACCAATGCCCAGCAGTACTTC.

This clone was counted once. The gene calls are TRBV18 and TRBJ2-3; maybe TRBD1 (5 bases). Germline assignment: CDR1 KGHSH and CDR2 LQKENI. The CDR3 length is 13 residues. V was cut by 8 bases and J by 2 bases, with 11 bases left in between. The CDR3 region is CASRRTNTDTQYF. The CDR3 DNA is TGTGCCAGCCGTAGGACAAACACAGATACGCAGTATTTT. Drawing the rest from reference TRBV18 and TRBJ2-3, the complete variable domain is NAGVMQNPRHLVRRRGQEARLRCSPMKGHSHVYWYRQLPEEGLKFMVYLQKENIIDESGMPKERFSAEFPKEGPSILRIQQVVRGDSAAYFCASRRTNTDTQYFGPGTRLTVL.

CDR3 DNA: TGCGCCAGCAGCTCCCTACCGGGACAGGGTCGAAACACCATATATTTT. Protein sequence: CASSSLPGQGRNTIYF. The chain employs TRBV4-1 and TRBJ1-3, with TRBD1 matching over 9 bases. The trim removed 5 bases at V and 5 bases at J, leaving 10 bases unmatched. The CDR3 extends over 16 amino acids. Germline lookup yields CDR1 MGHRA and CDR2 YSYEKL.

The chain links TRBV4-1 to TRBJ1-1; possibly TRBD1 for D (6 bases). V was pared by 3 bases and J by 1 base, with 15 bases between. Per germline, CDR1 MGHRA and CDR2 YSYEKL. CDR3 length equals 16 residues. The CDR3 sequence: CASSHRPIRGNTEAFF. CDR3 coding DNA: TGCGCCAGCAGCCATCGTCCTATCAGGGGGAACACTGAAGCTTTCTTT.

The CDR3 bases are TGCGCCAGCAGCCAGACTAGAACCACAGATACGCAGTATTTT. As protein: CASSQTRTTDTQYF. This rearrangement joins TRBV5-1 to TRBJ2-3; TRBD2 is a possible D gene (6 bases). CDR1 is SGHRS, CDR2 YFSETQ, per germline. The CDR3 contains 14 residues. V was trimmed by 4 bases and J by 2 bases, leaving 11 bases between them.

The rearrangement links TRBV3-1 (or the pseudogene TRBV3-2) to TRBJ2-7; no definite D call. Germline CDR1 and CDR2: LGHDT and YNNKEL (reference sequence). V dropped 0 bases and J dropped 1 base, with 10 bases sitting between them. The CDR3 has 15 residues. As DNA, the CDR3 is TGTGCCAGCAGCCAAGATTCAGGCGGTTCCTACGAGCAGTACTTC. Its translation: CASSQDSGGSYEQYF.

The chain joins TRBV28 to TRBJ2-5; D is ambiguous. In germline, CDR1 is MDHEN, CDR2 SYDVKM. Between the trimmed V and J ends, which lost 1 base and 0 bases, there was a span of 9 bases. This CDR3 spans 15 amino acids. The CDR3 here is CASSLSVSYQETQYF. The CDR3 nucleotides are TGTGCCAGCAGTTTATCGGTCAGCTACCAAGAGACCCAGTACTTC. Supplemented by reference TRBV28 and TRBJ2-5, the full variable domain reads DVKVTQSSRYLVKRTGEKVFLECVQDMDHENMFWYRQDPGLGLRLIYFSYDVKMKEKGDIPEGYSVSREKKERFSLILESASTNQTSMYLCASSLSVSYQETQYFGPGTRLLVL.

The chain uses TRBV7-9 and TRBJ2-7; 8 bases are shared with TRBD1. J lost 2 bases, V lost 5 bases, and 5 bases had no gene match. Germline V gene lookup returns CDR1 SEHNR and CDR2 FQNEAQ (reference sequence). The CDR3 contains 14 residues. DNA of the CDR3: TGTGCCAGCAGCCATATGGGACAGGCCTACGAGCAGTACTTC. Its protein product is CASSHMGQAYEQYF. The full variable domain, its missing parts supplied by reference TRBV7-9 and TRBJ2-7, is DTGVSQNPRHKITKRGQNVTFRCDPISEHNRLYWYRQTLGQGPEFLTYFQNEAQLEKSRLLSDRFSAERPKGSFSTLEIQRTEQGDSAMYLCASSHMGQAYEQYFGPGTRLTVT.

The chain couples TRBV27 to TRBJ2-7; a possible D gene is TRBD1 (5 bases). The V end was cut by 3 bases, the J end by 2 bases, with 14 bases between. Per the germline V gene, CDR1 is MNHEY and CDR2 is SMNVEV (reference sequence). The CDR3 contains 15 residues. CDR3 nucleotide sequence: TGTGCCAGCAGTTTGGGGCCGACCAGGCCCTACGAGCAGTACTTC. Protein: CASSLGPTRPYEQYF.

The rearrangement links TRBV10-3 to TRBJ1-2, with D possibly matching TRBD1 (5 bases). CDR3 length equals 13 residues. V was pared by 4 bases and J by 6 bases, with 12 bases between. Germline assignment: CDR1 ENHRY and CDR2 SYGVKD. The CDR3 loop is CAISVGGGNGYTF. The CDR3, as DNA: TGTGCCATCAGTGTGGGGGGAGGTAATGGCTACACCTTC.

The chain has TRBV6-6 and TRBJ1-1; 7 bases are a match to TRBD1. V dropped 6 bases and J dropped 1; count of bases not matched to a gene: 8. The CDR3 runs to 15 residues. Germline V gene sequence: CDR1 MNHNY, CDR2 SVGAGI (reference sequence). The CDR3 here is CASSSMDRKNTEAFF. In nucleotides, the CDR3 is TGTGCCAGCAGCTCCATGGACAGGAAGAACACTGAAGCTTTCTTT.

The V gene is TRBV5-4, the J gene TRBJ2-3; 9 bases line up with TRBD2. The germline gives CDR1 SGHNT, CDR2 YYREEE (reference sequence). The junction had 6 bases not matched to a gene; V was cut back by 0 bases and J by 1 base. The CDR3 extends over 17 amino acids. The CDR3 here is CASSLGGGRAGTDTQYF. CDR3 DNA sequence: TGTGCCAGCAGCTTGGGTGGCGGGAGGGCCGGCACAGATACGCAGTATTTT. The variable domain in full, with the rest retrieved from reference TRBV5-4 and TRBJ2-3, is ETGVTQSPTHLIKTRGQQVTLRCSSQSGHNTVSWYQQALGQGPQFIFQYYREEENGRGNFPPRFSGLQFPNYSSELNVNALELDDSALYLCASSLGGGRAGTDTQYFGPGTRLTVL.

The genes are TRBV27 and TRBJ2-3; 10 positions agree with TRBD1. V lost 5 bases, J lost 7 bases, and 9 bases stayed unmatched. The germline CDR1 and CDR2 sequences are MNHEY and SMNVEV (reference sequence). The CDR3 spans 15 residues. CDR3 bases: TGTGCCAGCAGTCTAAACCGGGACAGGGGCAATACGCAGTATTTT. This gives the protein CASSLNRDRGNTQYF.

The DNA for the CDR3 is TGTGCCAGCAGCCTCTTGATAAGGGCTGAAGCTTTCTTT. Amino acid sequence: CASSLLIRAEAFF. This chain connects TRBV5-5 to TRBJ1-1; D is unresolved. V was trimmed by 4 bases and J by 6 bases, leaving 13 bases between them. The germline V gene encodes CDR1 SGHKS and CDR2 YYEKEE (reference sequence). This CDR3 has 13 amino acids. The whole variable domain, remainder taken from reference TRBV5-5 and TRBJ1-1, is DAGVTQSPTHLIKTRGQQVTLRCSPISGHKSVSWYQQVLGQGPQFIFQYYEKEERGRGNFPDRFSARQFPNYSSELNVNALLLGDSALYLCASSLLIRAEAFFGQGTRLTVV.

The chain joins TRBV7-2 to TRBJ1-3; D is possibly TRBD1 (6 bases). The CDR3 has 18 amino acids. V was trimmed by 5 bases and J by 0 bases, leaving 20 bases between them. Germline V lookup: CDR1 SGHTA, CDR2 FQGNSA. The DNA for the CDR3 is TGTGCCAGCAGCGCCCGAACCAGGGGTAACCCCTCTGGAAACACCATATATTTT. Translated: CASSARTRGNPSGNTIYF.

The CDR3 loop is CASSMVRGNTEAFF. The CDR3 DNA is TGTGCCAGTAGTATGGTACGGGGAAACACTGAAGCTTTCTTT. This chain links TRBV19 with TRBJ1-1; D uncertain. Trimming removed 3 bases at V and 2 bases at J, with 10 bases between. Germline CDR1 LNHDA, CDR2 SQIVND (reference sequence). The CDR3 spans 14 residues.

V and J are TRBV4-1 and TRBJ2-6; 8 bases align to TRBD1. This CDR3 has 18 amino acids. V gave up 3 bases and J gave up 5 bases; unmatched junction bases: 12. Germline values: CDR1 MGHRA, CDR2 YSYEKL. The DNA for the CDR3 is TGCGCCAGCAGCCAGTCGGGACAGGCCCTTGGCTGGGCCAACGTCCTGACTTTC. Residues: CASSQSGQALGWANVLTF.

This clone was counted a single time. The V and J genes are TRBV19 and TRBJ1-5; D gene ambiguous. The CDR3 is 16 residues long. The V gene's germline CDR1 is LNHDA and CDR2 SQIVND (reference sequence). Trimming stripped 1 base from V and 0 bases from J, with 10 bases between. CDR3 coding DNA: TGTGCCAGTAGTATAGGCTGGGATTATAGCAATCAGCCCCAGCATTTT. As protein: CASSIGWDYSNQPQHF.

This clone came up once. J is TRBJ2-7 and V is TRBV19; maybe TRBD1 (5 bases). V was trimmed by 0 bases and J by 3 bases, leaving 9 bases between them. Germline V lookup: CDR1 LNHDA, CDR2 SQIVND (reference sequence). CDR3 length equals 14 residues. The CDR3 DNA reads as TGTGCCAGTAGTATAGAGGCGCAGGGCTACGAGCAGTACTTC. Translated, it gives CASSIEAQGYEQYF.

V gene TRBV5-5 combines with J gene TRBJ1-1; D unresolved. The V gene's germline CDR1 is SGHKS and CDR2 YYEKEE (reference sequence). The V gene lost 0 bases and the J gene lost 3 bases, with 6 bases spanning the gap. This CDR3 is 13 amino acids long. The chain's CDR3 is CASSLVGDTEAFF. DNA for the CDR3: TGTGCCAGCAGCTTGGTTGGGGACACTGAAGCTTTCTTT.

This chain links TRBV19 with TRBJ1-1, with D maybe TRBD1 (6 bases). Germline values: CDR1 LNHDA, CDR2 SQIVND (reference sequence). This CDR3 region has 12 residues. The ends were cut back, 6 bases at V and 3 bases at J, with 8 bases in the middle. The CDR3 region is CASRGAYTEAFF. The CDR3 DNA reads as TGTGCCAGTAGGGGGGCCTACACTGAAGCTTTCTTT.

This chain uses TRBV7-9 with TRBJ2-7, with D hard to call. Trimming shortened V by 5 bases and J by 7 bases, and 9 bases separated the two germline ends. The CDR3 is made up of 11 amino acids. Per the germline V gene, CDR1 is SEHNR and CDR2 is FQNEAQ (reference sequence). This CDR3 is CASSPAREQYF. CDR3 DNA: TGTGCCAGCAGCCCGGCGCGGGAGCAGTACTTC.